The clone carrying this TCR beta chain was observed a single time. The target antigen is unknown. Sequencing was performed with immunoSEQ multiplex PCR; in TCRdb, only in-frame clones are kept and a portion is missing. The sample has 100,000 to 150,000 clones, 93% seen once. The entry originates in a study of T cell responses to AZD1222 COVID-19 vaccine. Background on the study: Analysis merged second doses at about 4 or about 12 weeks.

The study, taken as a whole, reports: The sample set comprised mostly white British donors with more females, and clonal diversity was possibly underestimated. Nearly half of unique spike-specific TCRs reportedly avoided B.1.351 and B.1.1.7 mutated regions.

Sequenced here: peripheral blood, sampled on day 0 of AZD1222 vaccination. The receptor was derived from an adult in good health.

The CDR3 loop is CASSEDGNQPQHF. The CDR3 DNA reads as TGTGCCAGCTCCGAGGACGGCAATCAGCCCCAGCATTTT. The chain uses TRBV2 and TRBJ1-5, with no clear D. CDR1 is SNHLY and CDR2 is FYNNEI in the germline V gene. The CDR3 runs to 13 residues. V was cut by 8 bases and J by 2 bases, with 10 bases left in between. Full variable domain (missing parts from reference TRBV2 and TRBJ1-5): EPEVTQTPSHQVTQMGQEVILRCVPISNHLYFYWYRQILGQKVEFLVSFYNNEISEKSEIFDDQFSVERPDGSNFTLKIRSTKLEDSAMYFCASSEDGNQPQHFGDGTRLSIL.